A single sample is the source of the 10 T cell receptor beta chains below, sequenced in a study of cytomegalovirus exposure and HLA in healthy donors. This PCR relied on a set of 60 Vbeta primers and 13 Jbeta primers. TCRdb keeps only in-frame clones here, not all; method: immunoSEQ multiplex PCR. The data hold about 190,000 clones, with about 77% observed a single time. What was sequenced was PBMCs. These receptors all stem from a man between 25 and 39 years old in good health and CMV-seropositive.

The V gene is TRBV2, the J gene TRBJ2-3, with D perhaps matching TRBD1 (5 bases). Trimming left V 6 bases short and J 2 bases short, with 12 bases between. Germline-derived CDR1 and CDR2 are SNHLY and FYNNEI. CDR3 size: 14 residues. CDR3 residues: CASRADRSTDTQYF. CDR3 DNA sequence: TGTGCCAGCAGGGCAGACAGATCCACAGATACGCAGTATTTT.

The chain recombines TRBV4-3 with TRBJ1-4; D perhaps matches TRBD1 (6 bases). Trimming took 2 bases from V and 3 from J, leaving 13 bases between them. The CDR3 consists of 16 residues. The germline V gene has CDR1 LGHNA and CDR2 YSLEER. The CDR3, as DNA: TGCGCCAGCAGCCAAAAAGGGGGGGCATCTAATGAAAAACTGTTTTTT. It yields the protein CASSQKGGASNEKLFF.

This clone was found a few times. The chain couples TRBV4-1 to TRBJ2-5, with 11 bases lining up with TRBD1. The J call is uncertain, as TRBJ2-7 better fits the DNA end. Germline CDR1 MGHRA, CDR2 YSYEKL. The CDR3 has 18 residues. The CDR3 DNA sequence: TGCGCCAGCAGCCAAGATACAGGACAGGGGGCGAGGTTTTACGAGCAGTACTTC. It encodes CASSQDTGQGARFYEQYF.

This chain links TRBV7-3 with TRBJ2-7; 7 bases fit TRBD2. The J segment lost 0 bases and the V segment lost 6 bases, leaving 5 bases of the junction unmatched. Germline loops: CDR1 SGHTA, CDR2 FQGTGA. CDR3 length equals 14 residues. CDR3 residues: CASSPGGVSYEQYF. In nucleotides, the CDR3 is TGTGCCAGCAGTCCGGGGGGAGTCTCCTACGAGCAGTACTTC. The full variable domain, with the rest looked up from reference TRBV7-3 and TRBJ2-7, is GAGVSQTPSNKVTEKGKYVELRCDPISGHTALYWYRQSLGQGPEFLIYFQGTGAADDSGLPNDRFFAVRPEGSVSTLKIQRTERGDSAVYLCASSPGGVSYEQYFGPGTRLTVT.

Here the CDR3 DNA reads TGTGCCAGCAGCTTAGGCGGGACTCAACAAAATCAGCCCCAGCATTTT. This translates into CASSLGGTQQNQPQHF. V is TRBV7-8 and J is TRBJ1-5, with TRBD1 as a possible D gene (5 bases). Germline CDR1 and CDR2: SGHVS and FQNEAQ. There are 16 residues in the CDR3. V was clipped by 1 base and J by 4 bases, with 14 bases between them.

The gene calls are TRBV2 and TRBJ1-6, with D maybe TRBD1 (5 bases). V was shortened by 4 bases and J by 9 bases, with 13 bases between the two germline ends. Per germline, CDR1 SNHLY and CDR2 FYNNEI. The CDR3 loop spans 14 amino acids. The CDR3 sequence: CASSVQGIGSPLHF. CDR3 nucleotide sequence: TGTGCCAGCAGTGTTCAGGGTATCGGTTCACCCCTCCACTTT.

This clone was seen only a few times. CDR3 bases: TGTGCCAGCAGCGTATGGGAAGGGGGGGGAAGCACAGATACGCAGTATTTT. This gives the protein CASSVWEGGGSTDTQYF. J is TRBJ2-3 and V is TRBV9; TRBD2 is a possible D gene (7 bases). The CDR3 extends over 17 amino acids. The V end was cut by 1 base, the J end by 0 bases, with 15 bases between. The germline V gene has CDR1 SGDLS and CDR2 YYNGEE.

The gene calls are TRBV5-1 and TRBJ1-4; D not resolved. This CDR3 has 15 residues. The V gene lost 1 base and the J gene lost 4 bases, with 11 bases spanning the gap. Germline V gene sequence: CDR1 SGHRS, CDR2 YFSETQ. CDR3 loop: CASSLRSGGNEKLFF. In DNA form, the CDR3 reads TGCGCCAGCAGCTTGCGAAGCGGAGGTAATGAAAAACTGTTTTTT.

CDR3 in DNA: TGTGCCAGCAGCGTCGGACTAAAGAACACTGAAGCTTTCTTT. The encoded protein is CASSVGLKNTEAFF. The genes are TRBV7-9 and TRBJ1-1, with D unresolved. The germline V gene encodes CDR1 SEHNR and CDR2 FQNEAQ (reference sequence). This CDR3 is built from 14 residues. V lost 5 bases to trimming and J lost 1 base, with 11 bases between them.

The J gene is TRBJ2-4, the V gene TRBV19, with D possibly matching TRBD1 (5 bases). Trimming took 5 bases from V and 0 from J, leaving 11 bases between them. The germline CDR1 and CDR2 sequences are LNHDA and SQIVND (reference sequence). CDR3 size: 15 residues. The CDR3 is CASSARQPAKNIQYF. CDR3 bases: TGTGCCAGTAGTGCCAGACAGCCAGCCAAAAACATTCAGTACTTC.